This is a list of T cell receptor beta chains from one sample in a study of vaccination and CD4 T cells after COVID-19. Each CDR3 protein gets one entry after TCRdb re-called the PCR reads with MiXCR. The sample includes about 25,000 distinct CDR3 sequences, 30% of them seen just once. These receptors have no known antigen. This specimen was CD4+ T cells from blood, cultured in vitro, taken about 7 months after SARS-CoV-2 vaccination. All receptors derive from a human donor who had recovered from COVID-19. Each CDR3 is given with its conserved first and last residue.

>TRBJ1-2|TRBV6-2/TRBV6-3
CASTTPQGAEPYGYTF
>TRBJ1-5|TRBV6-5
CASSYSSNQPQHF
>TRBJ1-2|TRBV20-1
CSARDGTGAINYGYTF
>TRBJ2-1|TRBV4-3
CASSLGLAVSSYNGQFF
>TRBJ2-5|TRBV20-1
CSASLRTSGSGTQYF
>TRBJ2-7|TRBV21-1
CASSPGTGSHEQYF
>TRBJ2-5|TRBV28
CASSQGQVQQETQYF
>TRBJ2-3|TRBV28
CASRYRLDTDTQYF
>TRBJ2-7|TRBV19
CASSIDAGAGGRHF
>TRBJ2-1|TRBV28
CASRFSGSVSYNEQFF
>TRBJ2-2|TRBV6-5
CASRPQGLAGELFF
>TRBJ1-5|TRBV7-2
CASSWDSESSQPQHF
>TRBJ2-5|TRBV6-2/TRBV6-3
CASSYLGGTQYF
>TRBJ2-5|TRBV7-3
CASSRQSGLGETQYF
>TRBJ2-3|TRBV7-9
CASSPQGKDTQYF
>TRBJ2-5|TRBV7-9
CASSLLAGEETQYF
>TRBJ1-2|TRBV7-9
CASSVNGLIYGYTF
>TRBJ2-3|TRBV20-1
CSASLGYFTDTQYF
>TRBJ2-3|TRBV7-9
CASMMADTQYF
>TRBJ2-5|TRBV7-2
CASSPMAEETQYF
>TRBJ1-6|TRBV5-4
CASSGDRGYSPLHF
>TRBJ2-6|TRBV28
CASNQQPSISGANVLTF
>TRBJ2-1|TRBV20-1
CSAPGQLAGIAYNEQFF
>TRBJ1-1|TRBV7-8
CASSLGVDTEAFF
>TRBJ1-1|TRBV28
CASSKDRVGNTEAFF
>TRBJ2-4|TRBV27
CASSTRGEGLQYF
>TRBJ2-7|TRBV6-1
CASTVLFSYEQYF
>TRBJ2-1|TRBV7-3
CASSLRSSGSSTEQFF
>TRBJ1-6|TRBV28
CASTFYRSPLHF
>TRBJ1-5|TRBV6-4
CASSEKDRGNQPQHF
>TRBJ1-1|TRBV15
CATSRDRNTEAFF
>TRBJ1-5|TRBV6-1
CASSRTGTANQPQHF
>TRBJ2-7|TRBV27
CASSSLGSGRYEQYF
>TRBJ1-1|TRBV4-1
CASSQGTVGGAGTEAFF
>TRBJ1-6|TRBV7-2
CASSLGGAQSGPLHF
>TRBJ1-2|TRBV20-1
CSARETGPSYGYTF
>TRBJ2-1|TRBV20-1
CSARQNNEQFF
>TRBJ2-2|TRBV28
CASKDRGKVATGELFF
>TRBJ2-5|TRBV7-2
CASSLLAGPETQYF
>TRBJ1-1|TRBV29-1
CSVEVKNTEAFF
>TRBJ1-6|TRBV27
CASRQLNLRTGGRGNSPLHF
>TRBJ1-2|TRBV7-9
CASSRGTGANQGYGYTF
>TRBJ2-1|TRBV27
CASSLGGTGFGQFF
>TRBJ2-3|TRBV7-9
CASSPLAGGSTDTQYF
>TRBJ1-6|TRBV6-1
CASSRGGSDSPLHF
>TRBJ1-1|TRBV25-1
CAIGGERHTEAFF
>TRBJ2-3|TRBV6-5
CASSYSTLRVSTDTQYF
>TRBJ1-2|TRBV14
CASSPGYSGYGYTF
>TRBJ2-5|TRBV7-2
CASSSRAGAETQYF
>TRBJ1-2|TRBV5-4
CASSFTQGGYTF
>TRBJ1-2|TRBV4-1
CASSQRSQSYGYTF
>TRBJ2-5|TRBV7-3
CASSPGGLAGVGTQYF
>TRBJ1-5|TRBV20-1
CSVGQGAISNQPQHF